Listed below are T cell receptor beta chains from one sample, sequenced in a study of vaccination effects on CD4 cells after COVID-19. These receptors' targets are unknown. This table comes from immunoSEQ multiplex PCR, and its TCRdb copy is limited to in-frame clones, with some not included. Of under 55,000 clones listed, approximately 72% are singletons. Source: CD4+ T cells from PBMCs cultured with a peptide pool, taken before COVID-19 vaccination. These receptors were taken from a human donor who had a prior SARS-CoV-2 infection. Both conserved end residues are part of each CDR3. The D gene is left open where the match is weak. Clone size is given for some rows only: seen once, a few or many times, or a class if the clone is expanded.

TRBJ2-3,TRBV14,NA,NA,TGTGCCAGCAGCCAAGAGGACACCTACACAGATACGCAGTATTTT,CASSQEDTYTDTQYF
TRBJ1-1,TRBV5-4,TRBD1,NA,TGTGCCAGCAGCTTGGCATCAGGGGCCCAGGGGGGCACTGAAGCTTTCTTT,CASSLASGAQGGTEAFF
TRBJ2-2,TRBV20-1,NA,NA,TGCAGTGCCCTCACTACCGGGGAGCTGTTTTTT,CSALTTGELFF
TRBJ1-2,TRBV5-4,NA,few,TGTGCCAGCAGCTCTACAGGGAGTGGCTACACCTTC,CASSSTGSGYTF
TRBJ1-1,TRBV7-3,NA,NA,TGTGCCAGCAGCTGGGGTTCGAGGGGCACTGAAGCTTTCTTT,CASSWGSRGTEAFF
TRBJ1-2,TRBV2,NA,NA,TGTGCCAGCAGTGAGAGGCTCGGGAGTGGCTACACCTTC,CASSERLGSGYTF
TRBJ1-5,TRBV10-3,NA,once,TGTGCCATCAGTGGGCTATACAATCAGCCCCAGCATTTT,CAISGLYNQPQHF
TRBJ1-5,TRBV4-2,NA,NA,TGTGCCAGCAGCCAAGTGCGGAGTAGCAATCAGCCCCAGCATTTT,CASSQVRSSNQPQHF
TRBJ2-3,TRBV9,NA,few,TGTGCCAGCAGCGATCGGCAGGGCGGAGGAGATACGCAGTATTTT,CASSDRQGGGDTQYF
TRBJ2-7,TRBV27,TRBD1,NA,TGTGCCAGCAGTTTCCAACGGACAGGGTCCTCCTACGAGCAGTACTTC,CASSFQRTGSSYEQYF
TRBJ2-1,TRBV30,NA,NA,TGTGCCTGGAGTGTACGGGGGGCCAGTAGGCGGGGTAGGAATGAGCAGTTCTTC,CAWSVRGASRRGRNEQFF
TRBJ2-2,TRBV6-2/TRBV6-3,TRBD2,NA,TGTGCCAGCAGTTACGGGGCGGGAGTCTACACCGGGGAGCTGTTTTTT,CASSYGAGVYTGELFF
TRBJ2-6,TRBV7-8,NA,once,TGTGCCAGCAGCTTAGGGAGCGGAAACTCTGGGGCCAACGTCCTGACTTTC,CASSLGSGNSGANVLTF
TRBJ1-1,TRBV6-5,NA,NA,TGTGCCAGCAGGCTTGACAACTACGGTGTGGCTTTCTTT,CASRLDNYGVAFF
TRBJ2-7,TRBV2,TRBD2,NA,TGTGCCAGCAGTCCTAGGACTAGCGGCCGCTACGAGCAGTACTTC,CASSPRTSGRYEQYF
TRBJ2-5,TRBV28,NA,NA,TGTGCCAGCAGTTTAGCGGGGAGAGAGACCCAGTACTTC,CASSLAGRETQYF
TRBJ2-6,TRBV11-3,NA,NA,TGTGCCAGCTACGGGACGCAGTCGTCTGGGGCCAACGTCCTGACTTTC,CASYGTQSSGANVLTF
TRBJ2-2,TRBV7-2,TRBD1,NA,TGTGCCAGCAGCTTACACAGGACAGGGAACACCGGGGAGCTGTTTTTT,CASSLHRTGNTGELFF
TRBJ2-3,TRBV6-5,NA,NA,TGTGCCAGCACGGGACCGGGGGTAGATACGCAGTATTTT,CASTGPGVDTQYF
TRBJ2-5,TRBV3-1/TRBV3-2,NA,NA,TGTGCCAGCAGCCGGACAAGAGAGACCCAGTACTTC,CASSRTRETQYF
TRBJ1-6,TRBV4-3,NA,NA,TGCGCCAGCAGCCAAGATCATGCGGGGTCAAATTCACCCCTCCACTTT,CASSQDHAGSNSPLHF
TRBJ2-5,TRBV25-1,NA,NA,TGTGCCAGCAGTGAATTCCGGGGGAGAGAGACCCAGTACTTC,CASSEFRGRETQYF
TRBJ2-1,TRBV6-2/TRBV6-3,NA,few,TGTGCCAGCAGTTACCGACCAGCGGGTTCCTCCTACAATGAGCAGTTCTTC,CASSYRPAGSSYNEQFF
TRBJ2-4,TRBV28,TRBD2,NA,TGTGCCAGCAGTGAGGGACTAGCGACACTAGCCAAAAACATTCAGTACTTC,CASSEGLATLAKNIQYF
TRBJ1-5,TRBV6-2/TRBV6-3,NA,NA,TGTGCCAGCAGTTACTCGTTGACAGAGAATCAGCCCCAGCATTTT,CASSYSLTENQPQHF
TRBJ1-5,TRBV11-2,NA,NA,TGTGCCAGCAGCCGCCGAGACAGGCCTAGGGTTTATAGCAATCAGCCCCAGCATTTT,CASSRRDRPRVYSNQPQHF
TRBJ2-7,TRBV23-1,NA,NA,TGCGCCAGCAGTCCAGACTCAAGAGCCTACGAGCAGTACTTC,CASSPDSRAYEQYF
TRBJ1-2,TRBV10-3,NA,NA,TGTGCCATCAGTGAGTTTGGGCAGGGGACCTATGGCTACACCTTC,CAISEFGQGTYGYTF
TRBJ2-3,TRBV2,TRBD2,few,TGTGCCAGCAGGCGGACTAGTCAGGGCACAGATACGCAGTATTTT,CASRRTSQGTDTQYF
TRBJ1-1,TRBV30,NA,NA,TGTGCCTGGAGTTCCCCCCCTGAAGCTTTCTTT,CAWSSPPEAFF
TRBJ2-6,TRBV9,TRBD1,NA,TGTGCCAGCAGCTTAACAGGGGATATTGGGGCCAACGTCCTGACTTTC,CASSLTGDIGANVLTF
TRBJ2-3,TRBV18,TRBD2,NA,TGTGCCAGCTCACCGCCGGGATTTAGCGGGTATACGCAGTATTTT,CASSPPGFSGYTQYF
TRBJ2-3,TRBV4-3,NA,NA,TGCGCCAGCAGCCAGGGACTTCCTAACACAGATACGCAGTATTTT,CASSQGLPNTDTQYF
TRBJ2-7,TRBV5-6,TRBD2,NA,TGTGCCAGCAGCTCGGGACTAGCTTACGAGCAGTACTTC,CASSSGLAYEQYF
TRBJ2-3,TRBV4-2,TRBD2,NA,TGTGCCAGCAGCCAAGACACTAGCGGGAGAGGCACAGATACGCAGTATTTT,CASSQDTSGRGTDTQYF
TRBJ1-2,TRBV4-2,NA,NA,TGTGCCAGCAGCCGCACCGGTCGGGTGGTGGATGGCTACACCTTC,CASSRTGRVVDGYTF
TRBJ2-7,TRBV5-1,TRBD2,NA,TGCGCCAGCAGCGTGGCAGCGGGGGGGCCCTACGAGCAGTACTTC,CASSVAAGGPYEQYF
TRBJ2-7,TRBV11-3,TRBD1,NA,TGTGCCAGCAGCCCAACTTCGGGAACAGGGGGCTACGAGCAGTACTTC,CASSPTSGTGGYEQYF
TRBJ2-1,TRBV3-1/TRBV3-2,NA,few,TGTGCCAGCAGCCAAGGAGGAGGTGAGCAGTTCTTC,CASSQGGGEQFF
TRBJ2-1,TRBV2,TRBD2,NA,TGTGCCAGCAGTGAAGCGAGGGGGGCTAGCGGGAATGAGCAGTTCTTC,CASSEARGASGNEQFF
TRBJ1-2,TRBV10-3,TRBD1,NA,TGTGCCATCAGGGGACAGGTTTATGGCTACACCTTC,CAIRGQVYGYTF
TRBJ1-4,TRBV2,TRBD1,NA,TGTGCCAGCAGGGCAGGGGGCGCTTCTGAAAAACTGTTTTTT,CASRAGGASEKLFF
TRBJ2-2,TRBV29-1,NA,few,TGCAGCGTTGAAGTCCCCAGCTCCGCCGGGGAGCTGTTTTTT,CSVEVPSSAGELFF
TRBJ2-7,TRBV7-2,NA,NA,TGTGCCAGCAGCCCACCACTCGGTTATGGGACCTACGAGCAGTACTTC,CASSPPLGYGTYEQYF
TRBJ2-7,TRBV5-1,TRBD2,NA,TGCGCCAGCAGCTCCGGGACTAGCGGGATGACTCAGTACTTC,CASSSGTSGMTQYF
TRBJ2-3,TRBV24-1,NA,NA,TGTGCCACCAGTGATCCCGGGACCCCTGGGGCAGATACGCAGTATTTT,CATSDPGTPGADTQYF
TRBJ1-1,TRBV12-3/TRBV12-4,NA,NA,TGTGCCAGCGGCGGTCGACTCTCTGAAGCTTTCTTT,CASGGRLSEAFF
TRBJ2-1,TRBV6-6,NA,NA,TGTGCCAGCAACCCTAGCTCCGTCTACAATGAGCAGTTCTTC,CASNPSSVYNEQFF
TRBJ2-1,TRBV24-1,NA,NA,TGTGCCACCAGTGATACAACAGGGATTTTTGGGCAGTTCTTC,CATSDTTGIFGQFF
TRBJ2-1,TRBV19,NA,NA,TGTGCCAGTAGTATACCGGGCGGAACCAATGAGCAGTTCTTC,CASSIPGGTNEQFF
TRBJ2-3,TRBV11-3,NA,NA,TGTGCCACCCCCAGTCGGGGGCGGGGCACAGATACGCAGTATTTT,CATPSRGRGTDTQYF
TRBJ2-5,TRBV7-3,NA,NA,TGTGCCAGCAGCATGGGACGGCAAGAGACCCAGTACTTC,CASSMGRQETQYF
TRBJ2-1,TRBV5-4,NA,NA,TGTGCCAGCAGCTCGGGAAGCCCGATCCTCGACAACAATGAGCAGTTCTTC,CASSSGSPILDNNEQFF
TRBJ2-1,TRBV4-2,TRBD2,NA,TGTGCCAGCAGCCAGCATCGCGGGAGCTCCTACAATGAGCAGTTCTTC,CASSQHRGSSYNEQFF
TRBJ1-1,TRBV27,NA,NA,TGTGCCAGCAGTCACAGGTTGGGGCCTGAAGCTTTCTTT,CASSHRLGPEAFF
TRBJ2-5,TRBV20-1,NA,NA,TGCAGTGCTAGTAGGCAGGTGGAGACCCAGTACTTC,CSASRQVETQYF
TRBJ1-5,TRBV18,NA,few,TGTGCCAGCTCACCCCAGCGCAATCAGCCCCAGCATTTT,CASSPQRNQPQHF
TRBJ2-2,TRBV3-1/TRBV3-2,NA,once,TGTGCCAGCAGCATGGGTCGGGGCGGGGAGCTGTTTTTT,CASSMGRGGELFF
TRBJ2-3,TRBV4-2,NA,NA,TGTGCCAGCAGCCAAGGGGGCGTACAACGCACAGATACGCAGTATTTT,CASSQGGVQRTDTQYF
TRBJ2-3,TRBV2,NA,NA,TGTGCCAGCAGTGGGAGGACTAGCACAGATACGCAGTATTTT,CASSGRTSTDTQYF